The 19 T cell receptor beta chains below all came from one sample that was sequenced in a study of metastatic and nonmetastatic thyroid tumors. No treatment of any kind had been given to any patient before thyroid surgery. With MiXCR, TCRdb called clones anew from the PCR reads. This table has about 56,000 clones, 25% to 35% appearing once. Sequencing used blood. The receptor source for this set is a female donor with papillary thyroid cancer or a benign thyroid nodule (not recorded which). Some clones in this sample may be carry-over from other donors' samples.

V usage is TRBV20-1 and J usage is TRBJ1-2, with D possibly TRBD1 on 5 matching bases. This CDR3 is built from 13 residues. V lost 1 base to trimming and J lost 4 bases, with 10 bases between them. CDR1 DFQATT and CDR2 SNEGSKA come from the germline V gene (reference sequence). The CDR3 DNA sequence: TGCAGTGCTAGAGTGGCAGGGACCTATGGCTACACCTTC. Translated, it gives CSARVAGTYGYTF.

In regard to this clone: Without the conserved terminal phenylalanine or tryptophan, this CDR3 likely stems from a read error. Written as DNA, the CDR3 is TGCGCCAGCAGCTGGGAATACGGGAACACTGAAGCTTTCCTT. Its protein is CASSWEYGNTEAFL. The V gene is TRBV5-1, the J gene TRBJ1-1, with D hard to call. This CDR3 has 14 amino acids. CDR1 and CDR2 from the germline V gene are SGHRS and YFSETQ. V was pared by 3 bases and J by 1 base, with 10 bases between.

This clone was found many times. For the CDR3, the DNA is TGTGCCAGCAGCACGCAGCCGGGGGAGCAGTTCTTC. Translating it yields CASSTQPGEQFF. The chain recombines TRBV28 with TRBJ2-1; D is perhaps TRBD2 (5 bases). CDR3 length equals 12 residues. Germline V gives CDR1 MDHEN, CDR2 SYDVKM. V shed 6 bases and J shed 10 bases, with 13 bases lying between them.

The table lists this clone with a few counts. J is TRBJ2-7 and V is TRBV11-3; TRBD1 aligns across 10 bases. Germline assignment: CDR1 SGHNT and CDR2 YENEEA. V was pared by 5 bases and J by 2 bases, with 6 bases of the junction left unmatched. This CDR3 has 15 residues. This chain's CDR3 is CASSPWDRGTYEQYF. CDR3 nucleotide sequence: TGTGCCAGCAGCCCGTGGGACAGGGGTACCTACGAGCAGTACTTC.

By share of the sample, this clone is medium-sized. V usage is TRBV20-1 and J usage is TRBJ1-1, with TRBD1 as a possible D gene (5 bases). CDR3 length: 14 residues. The V gene's germline CDR1 is DFQATT and CDR2 SNEGSKA (reference sequence). V was pared by 4 bases and J by 3 bases, with 15 bases between. CDR3 bases: TGCAGTGCTACCCCGGGGGTAGGAGACACTGAAGCTTTCTTT. The encoded protein is CSATPGVGDTEAFF.

The chain joins TRBV20-1 to TRBJ2-2; 9 bases line up with TRBD1. Germline assignment: CDR1 DFQATT and CDR2 SNEGSKA (reference sequence). V shed 5 bases, J shed 3 bases, and the junction held 13 bases outside the gene matches. The length of the CDR3 is 17 residues. Here the CDR3 DNA reads TGCAGTGCTGACCGTAGTAAGCGGACAGGGGACACCGGGGAGCTGTTTTTT. Translating gives CSADRSKRTGDTGELFF.

This clone was detected ten times or more. The CDR3 reads CSARGEEAVQETQYF. The DNA of the CDR3 is TGCAGTGCTAGGGGGGAGGAAGCGGTCCAAGAGACCCAGTACTTC. The chain employs TRBV20-1 and TRBJ2-5, with a weak D call TRBD2 (6 bases). Germline V gene sequence: CDR1 DFQATT, CDR2 SNEGSKA (reference sequence). The V end was cut by 3 bases, the J end by 1 base, with 15 bases between. There are 15 residues in the CDR3.

This clone turned up a few times. V gene TRBV12-1 combines with J gene TRBJ2-1; the table calls TRBD2, which could not be checked here. TRBV12-1 has pseudogene status. The CDR3 is made up of 13 amino acids. The CDR3 protein is CASSPDCNGEQFF. In nucleotides, the CDR3 is TGTGCCAGCAGCCCGGACTGCAATGGAGAGCAGTTCTTC.

This clone was detected a few times. This chain joins TRBV6-1 and TRBJ1-2; tentatively, D is TRBD1 (5 bases). Germline V gene sequence: CDR1 MNHNS, CDR2 SASEGT. This CDR3 is 13 amino acids long. V gave up 10 bases and J gave up 1 base, with 13 bases separating them. CDR3: CATMDTINYGYTF. For the CDR3, the DNA is TGTGCCACCATGGACACCATTAACTATGGCTACACCTTC.

This sequence joins TRBV28 and TRBJ1-1; the D gene is possibly TRBD1 (6 bases). The CDR3 runs 15 residues. The ends were cut back, 3 bases at V and 1 base at J, with 12 bases in the middle. Per the germline V gene, CDR1 is MDHEN and CDR2 is SYDVKM. As DNA, the CDR3 is TGTGCCAGCAGTTTTGCAGGGGCGACGAACACTGAAGCTTTCTTT. Its protein product is CASSFAGATNTEAFF.

This clone has a handful of counts. The chain recombines TRBV12-3 or TRBV12-4 with TRBJ2-7; a weak D match, TRBD1 (5 bases). This CDR3 is 13 amino acids long. V dropped 5 bases and J dropped 3 bases, with 11 bases sitting between them. In DNA, the CDR3 is TGTGCCAGCAGTCAGGGCAGAGTCTACGAGCAGTACTTC. Protein product: CASSQGRVYEQYF.

This clone was recorded at least ten times. This rearrangement joins TRBV29-1 to TRBJ2-7; D uncertain. V lost 4 bases, J lost 4 bases, and 14 bases lay in between. This CDR3 spans 13 amino acids. The germline V gene encodes CDR1 SQVTM and CDR2 ANQGSEA. The CDR3 region is CSVVIGIGYEQYF. The CDR3, as DNA: TGCAGCGTTGTCATAGGTATTGGGTACGAGCAGTACTTC.

In DNA form, the CDR3 reads TGTGCCAGCAGTTACTCCCGGACAGGGGCGCTTTCCTTCTATGGCTACACCTTC. It translates to CASSYSRTGALSFYGYTF. V usage is TRBV6-5 and J usage is TRBJ1-2; TRBD1 aligns across 9 bases. The germline V gene has CDR1 MNHEY and CDR2 SVGAGI. The CDR3 extends over 18 amino acids. Trimming cost V 0 bases and J 4 bases; bases outside gene matches: 12.

This clone came up a few times. The V and J genes are TRBV6-1 and TRBJ2-5; 9 bases are shared with TRBD1. Germline V CDR1 and CDR2: MNHNS, SASEGT. The V and J ends lost 7 bases and 6 bases, in that order; junction bases with no gene match: 15. The CDR3 spans 16 residues. In DNA, the CDR3 is TGTGCCAGCATCCTTAAGCTACAGGGGGCTCTGAAGACCCAGTACTTC. Translation: CASILKLQGALKTQYF.

This clone was observed a few times. The rearrangement links TRBV12-3 or TRBV12-4 to TRBJ2-7; 7 bases map to TRBD1. Trimming took 6 bases from V and 3 from J; bases not matched to a gene: 11. The CDR3 loop spans 15 amino acids. Written as DNA, the CDR3 is TGTGCCAGCAGCCCTTCGACAGGGAGCGGCTACGAGCAGTACTTC. Translated: CASSPSTGSGYEQYF.

This clone has just a few counts. V usage is TRBV6-1 and J usage is TRBJ2-1; TRBD1 or TRBD2 may be the D gene (5 bases each). Trimming shortened V by 3 bases and J by 7 bases, and 13 bases separated the two germline ends. CDR3 length: 14 residues. Germline V gene sequence: CDR1 MNHNS, CDR2 SASEGT. CDR3 DNA: TGTGCCAGCAGTGAGATAGGATGGGGGAATGAGCAGTTCTTC. Protein product: CASSEIGWGNEQFF.

The rearrangement uses TRBV30 and TRBJ2-1; the D is unclear. CDR1 is GTSNPN and CDR2 is SVGIG in the germline V gene (reference sequence). The CDR3 loop spans 15 amino acids. Trimming took off 0 bases at V and 0 bases at J, with 9 bases between the two ends. CDR3 amino acids: CAWSVPEFSYNEQFF. As DNA, the CDR3 is TGTGCCTGGAGTGTACCTGAATTCTCCTACAATGAGCAGTTCTTC.

The chain uses TRBV20-1 and TRBJ2-3; 7 bases align to TRBD1. V was pared by 3 bases and J by 1 base, with 7 bases of the junction left unmatched. The CDR3 loop spans 15 amino acids. The germline CDR1 and CDR2 sequences are DFQATT and SNEGSKA (reference sequence). This chain's CDR3 is CSARVGGQGTDTQYF. The CDR3 DNA reads TGCAGTGCTAGGGTGGGCGGACAGGGCACAGATACGCAGTATTTT.

CDR3 bases: TGTGCCAGCAGTTTAACCGGTTTTAGCGAGCAGTACTTC. Amino acid sequence: CASSLTGFSEQYF. This chain links TRBV28 with TRBJ2-7; D unresolved. Germline CDR1 reads MDHEN; CDR2 reads SYDVKM. There are 13 residues in the CDR3. With 2 bases removed from V and 6 bases from J, the gap between germline ends came to 11 bases.